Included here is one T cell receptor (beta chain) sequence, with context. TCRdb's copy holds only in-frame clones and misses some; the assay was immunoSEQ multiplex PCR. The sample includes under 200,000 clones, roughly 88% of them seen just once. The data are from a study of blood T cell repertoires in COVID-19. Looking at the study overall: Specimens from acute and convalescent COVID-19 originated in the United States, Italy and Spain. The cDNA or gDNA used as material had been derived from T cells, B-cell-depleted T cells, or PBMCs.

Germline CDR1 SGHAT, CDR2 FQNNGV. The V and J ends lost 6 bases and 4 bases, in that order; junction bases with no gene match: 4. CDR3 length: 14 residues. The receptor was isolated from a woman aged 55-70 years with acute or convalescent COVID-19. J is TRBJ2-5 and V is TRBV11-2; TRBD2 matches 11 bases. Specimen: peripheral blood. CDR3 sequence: CASRETSGAETQYF. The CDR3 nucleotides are TGTGCCAGCAGGGAGACTAGCGGGGCAGAGACCCAGTACTTC.